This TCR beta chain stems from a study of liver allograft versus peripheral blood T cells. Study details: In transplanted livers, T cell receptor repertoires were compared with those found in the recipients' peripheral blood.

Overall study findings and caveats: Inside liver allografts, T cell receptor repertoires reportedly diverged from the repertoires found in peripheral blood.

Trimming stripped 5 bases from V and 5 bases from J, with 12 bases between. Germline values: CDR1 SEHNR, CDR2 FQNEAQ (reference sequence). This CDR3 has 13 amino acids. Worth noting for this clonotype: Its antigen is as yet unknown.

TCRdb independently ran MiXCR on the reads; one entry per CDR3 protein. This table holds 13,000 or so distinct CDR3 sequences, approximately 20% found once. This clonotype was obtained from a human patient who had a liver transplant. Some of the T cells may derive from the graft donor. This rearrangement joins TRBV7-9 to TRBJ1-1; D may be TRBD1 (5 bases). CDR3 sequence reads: CASSPFGATEAFF. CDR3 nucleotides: TGTGCCAGCAGCCCTTTTGGGGCAACTGAAGCTTTCTTT.